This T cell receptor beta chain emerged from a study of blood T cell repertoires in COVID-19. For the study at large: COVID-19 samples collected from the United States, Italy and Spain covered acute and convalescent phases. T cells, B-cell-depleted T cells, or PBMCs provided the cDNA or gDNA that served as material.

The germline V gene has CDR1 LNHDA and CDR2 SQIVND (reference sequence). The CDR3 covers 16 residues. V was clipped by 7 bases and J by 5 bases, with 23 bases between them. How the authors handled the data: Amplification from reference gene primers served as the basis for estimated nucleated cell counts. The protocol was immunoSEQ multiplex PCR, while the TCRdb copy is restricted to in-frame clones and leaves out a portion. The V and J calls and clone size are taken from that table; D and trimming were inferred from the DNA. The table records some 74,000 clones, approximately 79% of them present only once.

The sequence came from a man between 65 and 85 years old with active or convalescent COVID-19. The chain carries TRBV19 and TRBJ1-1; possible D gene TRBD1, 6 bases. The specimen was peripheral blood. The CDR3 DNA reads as TGTGCCAGTAAAATGCAGATGAACAGGGCCAAAACTGAAGCTTTCTTT. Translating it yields CASKMQMNRAKTEAFF.